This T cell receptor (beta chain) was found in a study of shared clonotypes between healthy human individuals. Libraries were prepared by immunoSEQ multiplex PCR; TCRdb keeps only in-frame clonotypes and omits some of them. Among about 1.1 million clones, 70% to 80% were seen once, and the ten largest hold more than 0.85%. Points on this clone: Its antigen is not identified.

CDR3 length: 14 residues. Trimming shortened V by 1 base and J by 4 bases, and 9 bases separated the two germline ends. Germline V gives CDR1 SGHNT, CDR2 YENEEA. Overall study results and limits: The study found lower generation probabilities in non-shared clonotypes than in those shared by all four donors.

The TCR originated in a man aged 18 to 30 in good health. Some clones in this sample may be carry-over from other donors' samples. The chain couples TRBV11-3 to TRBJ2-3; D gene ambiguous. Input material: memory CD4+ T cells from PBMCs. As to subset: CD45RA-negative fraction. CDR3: CASSLGTAPDTQYF. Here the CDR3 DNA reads TGTGCCAGCAGCTTAGGGACCGCGCCAGATACGCAGTATTTT.